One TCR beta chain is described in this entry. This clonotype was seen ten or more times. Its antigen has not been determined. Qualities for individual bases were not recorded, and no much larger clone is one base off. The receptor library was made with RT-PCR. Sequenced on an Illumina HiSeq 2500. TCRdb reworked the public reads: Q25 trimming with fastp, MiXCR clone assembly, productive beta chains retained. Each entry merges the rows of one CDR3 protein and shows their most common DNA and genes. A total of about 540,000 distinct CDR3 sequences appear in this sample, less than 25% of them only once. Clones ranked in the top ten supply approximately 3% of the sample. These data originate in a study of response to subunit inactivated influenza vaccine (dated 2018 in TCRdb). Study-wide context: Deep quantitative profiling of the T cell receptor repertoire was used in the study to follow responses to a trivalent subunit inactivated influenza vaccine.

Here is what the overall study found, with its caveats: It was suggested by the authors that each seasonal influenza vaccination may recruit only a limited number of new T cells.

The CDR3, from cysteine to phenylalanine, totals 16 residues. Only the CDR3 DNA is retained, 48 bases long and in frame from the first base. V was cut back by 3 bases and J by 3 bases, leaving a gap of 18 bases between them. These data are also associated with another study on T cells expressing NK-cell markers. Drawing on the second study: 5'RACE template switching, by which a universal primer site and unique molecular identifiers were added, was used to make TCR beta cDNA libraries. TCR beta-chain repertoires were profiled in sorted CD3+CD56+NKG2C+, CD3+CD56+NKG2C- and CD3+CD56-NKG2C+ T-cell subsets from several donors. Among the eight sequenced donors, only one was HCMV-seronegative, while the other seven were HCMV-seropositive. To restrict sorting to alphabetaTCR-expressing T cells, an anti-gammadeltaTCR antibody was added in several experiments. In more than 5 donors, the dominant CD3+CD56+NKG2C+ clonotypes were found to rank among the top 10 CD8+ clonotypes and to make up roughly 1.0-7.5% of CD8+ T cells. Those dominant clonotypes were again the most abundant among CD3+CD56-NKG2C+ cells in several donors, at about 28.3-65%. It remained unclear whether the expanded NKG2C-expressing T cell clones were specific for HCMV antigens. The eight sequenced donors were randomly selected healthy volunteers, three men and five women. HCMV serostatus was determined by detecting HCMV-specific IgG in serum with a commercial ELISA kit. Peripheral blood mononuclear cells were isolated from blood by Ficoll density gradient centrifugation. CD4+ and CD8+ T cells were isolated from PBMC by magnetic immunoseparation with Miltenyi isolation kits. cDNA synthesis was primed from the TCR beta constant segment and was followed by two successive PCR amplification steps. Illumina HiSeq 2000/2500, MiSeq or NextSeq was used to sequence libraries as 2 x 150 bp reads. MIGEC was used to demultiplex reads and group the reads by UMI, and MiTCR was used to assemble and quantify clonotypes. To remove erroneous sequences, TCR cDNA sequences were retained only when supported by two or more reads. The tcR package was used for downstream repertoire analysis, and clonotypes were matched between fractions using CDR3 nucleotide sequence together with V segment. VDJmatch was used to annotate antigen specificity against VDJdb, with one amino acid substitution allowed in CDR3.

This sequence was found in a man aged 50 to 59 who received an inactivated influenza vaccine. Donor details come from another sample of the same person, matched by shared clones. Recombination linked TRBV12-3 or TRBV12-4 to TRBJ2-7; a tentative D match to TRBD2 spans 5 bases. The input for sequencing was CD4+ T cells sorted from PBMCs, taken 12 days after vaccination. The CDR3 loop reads CASSFRTLLGDYEQYF. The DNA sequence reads TGTGCCAGCAGTTTCCGAACCCTACTAGGAGACTACGAGCAGTACTTC.